In its sample, the clone carrying this T cell receptor beta chain was seen a few times. Its cognate antigen is unknown. This sample was taken from a study of post-analysis software for immune sequencing data. Across the whole study: Patients with relapsing-remitting, secondary progressive and progressive-relapsing multiple sclerosis courses were all represented.

Study-level results: About five TRBV segments, including TRBV5-6, TRBV5-1 and TRBV20-1, were more frequent in patients than controls. Controls' normalized Chao1 diversity significantly exceeded that of multiple sclerosis patients. Strong co-clustering by F measure was evident for samples that had been prepared in the same batch.

This CDR3 spans 17 amino acids. Looked up from germline, CDR1 is MNHEY and CDR2 is SMNVEV (reference sequence). The germline V and J ends were trimmed by 6 bases and 2 bases, with 22 bases remaining between them. Sequencing libraries made from TCR beta cDNA carried unique molecular identifiers. TCRdb re-called the PCR reads through MiXCR, storing one row per CDR3 protein. The sample carries hundreds of thousands of distinct CDR3 sequences, approximately 59% recorded once. This TCR derives from a girl under 10 years old with multiple sclerosis. Sample: blood. V is TRBV27 and J is TRBJ1-1; a weak D match, TRBD1 (6 bases). CDR3 sequence reads: CASRAHQGSYLNTEAFF. As DNA, the CDR3 is TGTGCCAGCAGGGCTCACCAGGGGAGTTATCTTAACACTGAAGCTTTCTTT.